This is a list of T cell receptor beta chains from one sample in a study of cytomegalovirus exposure and HLA in healthy donors. The data were produced by immunoSEQ multiplex PCR, yet TCRdb's version contains in-frame clones alone and is incomplete. The top ten clones hold roughly 6% of a sample with 200,000 or so clones, about 83% of them seen once. The sequenced material came from PBMCs. These receptors all stem from a woman younger than 45 in good health and CMV-seropositive. The CDR3 runs from the conserved cysteine through the conserved F or W. Fields, in order: clone size, V gene, J gene, CDR3 length, D gene, CDR3 protein, CDR3 DNA. The D gene is left open where the match is weak. Clone size appears in some rows only: once, few, many, or a class for an expanded clone.

size: .; V: TRBV28; J: TRBJ2-5; length: 16; D: .; CDR3: CASSLVARDFQESQYF; DNA: TGTGCCAGCAGTCTAGTCGCCAGGGATTTCCAAGAGAGCCAGTACTTC
size: .; V: TRBV6-4; J: TRBJ1-2; length: 14; D: TRBD1; CDR3: CASSDGQGSYGYTF; DNA: TGTGCCAGCAGTGATGGACAGGGCAGCTATGGCTACACCTTC
size: .; V: TRBV9; J: TRBJ1-2; length: 13; D: .; CDR3: CASSVDSTGGYTF; DNA: TGTGCCAGCAGCGTGGACTCTACGGGGGGCTACACCTTC
size: .; V: TRBV14; J: TRBJ2-7; length: 14; D: TRBD2; CDR3: CASSFGGSSYEQYF; DNA: TGTGCCAGCAGCTTTGGCGGGAGCTCCTACGAGCAGTACTTC
size: .; V: TRBV4-1; J: TRBJ1-2; length: 18; D: TRBD1; CDR3: CASSQGPGQGLANYGYTF; DNA: TGCGCCAGCAGCCAAGGGCCGGGACAGGGGCTAGCTAACTATGGCTACACCTTC
size: .; V: TRBV6-1; J: TRBJ1-5; length: 16; D: .; CDR3: CASSAAWGGAGQPQHF; DNA: TGTGCCAGCAGTGCCGCCTGGGGGGGCGCCGGTCAGCCCCAGCATTTT
size: .; V: TRBV15; J: TRBJ1-1; length: 15; D: .; CDR3: CATSRVRAGGGEAFF; DNA: TGTGCCACCAGCAGAGTCCGGGCCGGGGGTGGTGAAGCTTTCTTT
size: .; V: TRBV28; J: TRBJ1-1; length: 13; D: TRBD1; CDR3: CASSPGQGTEAFF; DNA: TGTGCCAGCAGTCCCGGACAGGGGACTGAAGCTTTCTTT
size: once; V: TRBV13; J: TRBJ1-1; length: 14; D: .; CDR3: CASSMQALNGEAFF; DNA: TGTGCCAGCAGCATGCAGGCGCTGAATGGTGAAGCTTTCTTT
size: once; V: TRBV5-1; J: TRBJ2-7; length: 17; D: TRBD2; CDR3: CASSTQTSGSPGYEQYF; DNA: TGCGCCAGCAGCACCCAAACTAGCGGGAGTCCGGGTTACGAGCAGTACTTC
size: .; V: TRBV4-1; J: TRBJ1-1; length: 16; D: .; CDR3: CASTSNGGGKNTEAFF; DNA: TGCGCCAGCACCTCTAACGGCGGGGGTAAAAACACTGAAGCTTTCTTT
size: .; V: TRBV29-1; J: TRBJ1-2; length: 13; D: .; CDR3: CSVAHGRDVRYTF; DNA: TGCAGCGTCGCACACGGCAGGGATGTTCGCTACACCTTC
size: few; V: TRBV4-3; J: TRBJ1-2; length: 14; D: .; CDR3: CASSPSHQGHGYTF; DNA: TGCGCCAGCAGCCCTTCACACCAGGGGCATGGCTACACCTTC
size: .; V: TRBV18; J: TRBJ2-3; length: 16; D: .; CDR3: CASSRRQAWGTDTQYF; DNA: TGTGCCAGCTCACGCCGACAGGCGTGGGGCACAGATACGCAGTATTTT
size: .; V: TRBV28; J: TRBJ2-5; length: 14; D: TRBD1; CDR3: CASSLRDRGETQYF; DNA: TGTGCCAGCAGTTTACGGGACAGGGGTGAGACCCAGTACTTC
size: few; V: TRBV7-9; J: TRBJ2-2; length: 15; D: TRBD2; CDR3: CASSFLRESAGELFF; DNA: TGTGCCAGCAGCTTCTTGCGGGAGTCGGCCGGGGAGCTGTTTTTT
size: .; V: TRBV9; J: TRBJ1-1; length: 14; D: TRBD1; CDR3: CASSRTGVNTEAFF; DNA: TGTGCCAGCAGCCGGACAGGGGTAAACACTGAAGCTTTCTTT
size: .; V: TRBV4-1; J: TRBJ2-7; length: 15; D: TRBD1; CDR3: CASSQVETGAYEQYF; DNA: TGCGCCAGCAGCCAGGTAGAGACAGGGGCCTACGAGCAGTACTTC
size: .; V: TRBV5-4; J: TRBJ1-6; length: 14; D: .; CDR3: CASSLEQYNSPLHF; DNA: TGTGCCAGCAGCTTGGAACAGTATAATTCACCCCTCCACTTT
size: .; V: TRBV5-4; J: TRBJ2-5; length: 18; D: TRBD2; CDR3: CASSFPGRTSGGKETQYF; DNA: TGTGCCAGCAGCTTTCCCGGACGGACTAGCGGGGGCAAAGAGACCCAGTACTTC
size: few; V: TRBV6-6; J: TRBJ2-1; length: 16; D: TRBD2; CDR3: CASSYGSGSLAGEQFF; DNA: TGTGCCAGCAGTTACGGTAGCGGGAGTCTGGCCGGTGAGCAGTTCTTC
size: .; V: TRBV2; J: TRBJ2-7; length: 17; D: TRBD2; CDR3: CASSAVGAGGLSYEQYF; DNA: TGTGCCAGCAGTGCGGTCGGGGCGGGGGGCCTCTCCTACGAGCAGTACTTC
size: .; V: TRBV28; J: TRBJ2-3; length: 15; D: .; CDR3: CASSLSGAGTDTQYF; DNA: TGTGCCAGCAGTTTAAGCGGAGCGGGCACAGATACGCAGTATTTT
size: .; V: TRBV5-4; J: TRBJ2-5; length: 14; D: .; CDR3: CASSEPGPPEDQYF; DNA: TGTGCCAGCAGCGAACCGGGCCCCCCGGAGGACCAGTACTTC
size: .; V: TRBV6-5; J: TRBJ2-5; length: 13; D: .; CDR3: CASSYDSQETQYF; DNA: TGTGCCAGCAGTTACGACAGCCAAGAGACCCAGTACTTC
size: .; V: TRBV7-3; J: TRBJ2-1; length: 16; D: TRBD2; CDR3: CASSYGTSGGFDEQFF; DNA: TGTGCCAGCAGCTATGGGACTAGCGGGGGGTTTGATGAGCAGTTCTTC
size: .; V: TRBV9; J: TRBJ2-1; length: 17; D: TRBD2; CDR3: CASSFPTSGGPYNEQFF; DNA: TGTGCCAGCAGCTTCCCGACTAGCGGGGGGCCGTACAATGAGCAGTTCTTC
size: .; V: TRBV27; J: TRBJ2-1; length: 14; D: TRBD1; CDR3: CASSLRQGYNEQFF; DNA: TGTGCCAGCAGTCTTAGACAGGGCTACAATGAGCAGTTCTTC
size: .; V: TRBV5-8; J: TRBJ2-5; length: 14; D: .; CDR3: CASSLRGGPETQYF; DNA: TGTGCCAGCAGCTTGAGGGGTGGTCCGGAGACCCAGTACTTC
size: once; V: TRBV29-1; J: TRBJ2-2; length: 16; D: .; CDR3: CSVEGPGLTNTGELFF; DNA: TGCAGCGTTGAAGGGCCGGGACTGACGAACACCGGGGAGCTGTTTTTT
size: .; V: TRBV6-1; J: TRBJ1-1; length: 12; D: TRBD1; CDR3: CASRQGETEAFF; DNA: TGTGCCAGCAGGCAGGGGGAAACTGAAGCTTTCTTT
size: few; V: TRBV20-1; J: TRBJ2-1; length: 11; D: .; CDR3: CSAKLINEQFF; DNA: TGCAGTGCTAAACTCATCAATGAGCAGTTCTTC
size: .; V: TRBV27; J: TRBJ2-3; length: 13; D: .; CDR3: CASSYTVTDTQYF; DNA: TGTGCCAGCAGTTATACAGTCACAGATACGCAGTATTTT
size: .; V: TRBV11-2; J: TRBJ2-1; length: 15; D: TRBD2; CDR3: CASSRTSGIVNEQFF; DNA: TGTGCCAGCTCCCGGACTAGCGGGATTGTCAATGAGCAGTTCTTC
size: .; V: TRBV6-5; J: TRBJ2-7; length: 14; D: TRBD1; CDR3: CASSRQGATYEQYF; DNA: TGTGCCAGCAGTCGACAGGGGGCGACCTACGAGCAGTACTTC
size: once; V: TRBV5-4; J: TRBJ2-1; length: 15; D: TRBD2; CDR3: CASTRELGGRNEQFF; DNA: TGTGCCAGCACCAGGGAATTGGGGGGGAGGAATGAGCAGTTCTTC
size: .; V: TRBV10-2; J: TRBJ2-6; length: 18; D: TRBD2; CDR3: CASMKFPGGLPGANVLTF; DNA: TGCGCCAGCATGAAATTTCCGGGAGGCCTTCCCGGGGCCAACGTCCTGACTTTC
size: once; V: TRBV9; J: TRBJ2-3; length: 14; D: TRBD2; CDR3: CASSGAGGLYTQYF; DNA: TGTGCCAGCAGTGGAGCGGGGGGCTTATATACGCAGTATTTT
size: .; V: TRBV10-3; J: TRBJ1-4; length: 15; D: TRBD1; CDR3: CAISEGTGGGEKLFF; DNA: TGTGCCATCAGTGAGGGGACAGGGGGAGGTGAAAAACTGTTTTTT
size: .; V: TRBV7-9; J: TRBJ2-1; length: 17; D: TRBD2; CDR3: CASSFILAGGPYNEQFF; DNA: TGTGCCAGCAGCTTCATTTTAGCGGGAGGGCCCTACAATGAGCAGTTCTTC
size: once; V: TRBV6-1; J: TRBJ1-1; length: 13; D: TRBD1; CDR3: CASSEQGITEAFF; DNA: TGTGCCAGCAGCGAACAGGGGATCACTGAAGCTTTCTTT